Shown below are 14 T cell receptor beta chains from a single sample sequenced in a study of shared T cell receptors in the human thymus. Here immunoSEQ multiplex PCR was the method, and the copy in TCRdb shows in-frame clones only, minus some. The sample holds over 450,000 clones, roughly 74% seen once. These data also formed part of another study, on human thymus T cells.

The sequenced sample consisted of thymocytes. These receptors were taken from a boy under two years old with a congenital heart defect.

The V gene is TRBV5-1, the J gene TRBJ1-1; perhaps TRBD1 as D (5 bases). The ends were cut back, 4 bases at V and 0 bases at J, with 10 bases in the middle. This CDR3 comprises 14 residues. Germline values: CDR1 SGHRS, CDR2 YFSETQ. CDR3 sequence reads: CASSKGLLNTEAFF. In DNA, the CDR3 is TGCGCCAGCAGCAAGGGACTTTTGAACACTGAAGCTTTCTTT.

This clone was seen more than once but under ten times. This rearrangement joins TRBV10-3 to TRBJ1-5; D is unresolved. There are 21 residues in the CDR3. V was cut by 2 bases and J by 1 base, with 27 bases left in between. The germline gives CDR1 ENHRY, CDR2 SYGVKD. The CDR3 DNA follows: TGTGCCATCAGTGAGGCCCGACATACCTCTTCGGATCCCATAAGCAATCAGCCCCAGCATTTT. Encoded protein: CAISEARHTSSDPISNQPQHF.

The chain employs TRBV9 and TRBJ2-7; 10 nucleotides match TRBD2. Per the germline V gene, CDR1 is SGDLS and CDR2 is YYNGEE. The CDR3 is made up of 16 amino acids. The V segment lost 3 bases and the J segment 2 bases; nucleotides outside the gene matches: 8. The CDR3 is CASSGPTSGPPYEQYF. Written as DNA, the CDR3 is TGTGCCAGCAGCGGTCCGACTAGCGGGCCTCCCTACGAGCAGTACTTC.

The rearrangement links TRBV29-1 to TRBJ2-1; D is undetermined. This CDR3 contains 13 residues. Germline assignment: CDR1 SQVTM and CDR2 ANQGSEA. V lost 3 bases to trimming and J lost 0 bases, with 6 bases between them. CDR3 sequence (DNA): TGCAGCGTTGACGTGTACTCCTACAATGAGCAGTTCTTC. It is translated as CSVDVYSYNEQFF.

CDR3 amino acids: CASTTAQGRDTEAFF. CDR3 nucleotides: TGTGCCAGCACCACTGCCCAGGGTAGGGACACTGAAGCTTTCTTT. This chain connects TRBV2 to TRBJ1-1, with D tentatively TRBD1 (5 bases). The CDR3 length is 15 residues. Trimming pared 7 bases from V and 3 bases from J, leaving 18 bases between. From germline, CDR1 is SNHLY and CDR2 FYNNEI.

The chain links TRBV7-9 to TRBJ2-3; 13 bases fit TRBD2. The V and J ends lost 7 bases and 6 bases, in that order; junction bases with no gene match: 1. Germline assignment: CDR1 SEHNR and CDR2 FQNEAQ (reference sequence). This CDR3 is 13 amino acids long. The CDR3 region is CASTTSGRDTQYF. The DNA for the CDR3 is TGTGCCAGCACGACTAGCGGGAGGGATACGCAGTATTTT.

The chain employs TRBV30 and TRBJ2-7; D may be TRBD1 (7 bases). This CDR3 has 13 amino acids. The germline gives CDR1 GTSNPN, CDR2 SVGIG (reference sequence). The V end lost 3 bases, the J end lost 5 bases, and 14 bases lay between the germline ends. CDR3 protein: CAWRGGQFDEQYF. In DNA, the CDR3 is TGTGCCTGGAGGGGGGGACAGTTCGACGAGCAGTACTTC.

This clone was seen just once. J is TRBJ2-3 and V is TRBV9; 14 nucleotides align to TRBD2. The CDR3 length is 16 residues. CDR1 is SGDLS, CDR2 YYNGEE, per germline. The junction had 8 bases not matched to a gene; V was cut back by 0 bases and J by 11 bases. CDR3 nucleotides: TGTGCCAGCAGCGTAGCGGGGACTAGCGGGAGAAATGAGCAGTATTTT. Its protein product is CASSVAGTSGRNEQYF.

CDR3 bases: TGTGCCAGCAGTTACTCAAGGGACAGGGGGCGCGAGCAGTACTTC. Amino acids: CASSYSRDRGREQYF. This chain uses TRBV6-5 with TRBJ2-7; 12 bases line up with TRBD1. Germline trimming cut 0 bases from V and 6 bases from J; bases unmatched to any gene: 3. Germline-derived CDR1 and CDR2 are MNHEY and SVGAGI. The CDR3 runs 15 residues.

J is TRBJ2-4 and V is TRBV9; 7 nucleotides align to TRBD2. Germline V CDR1 and CDR2: SGDLS, YYNGEE. V lost 4 bases to trimming and J lost 3 bases; unmatched junction nucleotides: 19. The CDR3 runs 19 residues. The DNA of the CDR3 is TGTGCCAGCAGCCCCGACGCCCCACACGGGGGGAACCACAAAAACATTCAGTACTTC. This encodes CASSPDAPHGGNHKNIQYF. Variable domain in full (rest from reference TRBV9 and TRBJ2-4): DSGVTQTPKHLITATGQRVTLRCSPRSGDLSVYWYQQSLDQGLQFLIQYYNGEERAKGNILERFSAQQFPDLHSELNLSSLELGDSALYFCASSPDAPHGGNHKNIQYFGAGTRLSVL.

The chain recombines TRBV7-2 with TRBJ2-7; 9 nucleotides align to TRBD2. V shed 3 bases, J shed 0 bases, and the junction held 6 bases outside the gene matches. Germline values: CDR1 SGHTA, CDR2 FQGNSA. The CDR3 extends over 16 amino acids. The CDR3 reads CASSFSSGTSSYEQYF. CDR3 sequence (DNA): TGTGCCAGCAGCTTCTCTAGCGGGACTAGCTCCTACGAGCAGTACTTC.

This sequence joins TRBV5-4 and TRBJ1-5; D is perhaps TRBD1 (6 bases). V lost 4 bases and J 7 bases, leaving 12 bases between the germline ends. Germline lookup yields CDR1 SGHNT and CDR2 YYREEE (reference sequence). This CDR3 spans 13 amino acids. As DNA, the CDR3 is TGTGCCAGCAGCAGGCACAGGGAGCAGCCCCAGCATTTT. It is translated as CASSRHREQPQHF.

The V call is TRBV13, the J call TRBJ2-3; D remains ambiguous. The CDR3 length is 14 residues. From germline, CDR1 is PRHDT and CDR2 FYEKMQ (reference sequence). The V and J ends lost 0 bases and 2 bases respectively, with 6 bases between them. As DNA, the CDR3 is TGTGCCAGCAGCTTAGGCGGGTACACAGATACGCAGTATTTT. Protein: CASSLGGYTDTQYF.

The rearrangement uses TRBV7-3 and TRBJ2-1; TRBD2 aligns across 9 bases. The CDR3 consists of 18 residues. Germline V gene data show CDR1 as SGHTA and CDR2 as FQGTGA. V lost 2 bases and J lost 1; bases outside the gene matches: 9. CDR3 in DNA: TGTGCCAGCAGCTTAGCGGGAGGGCTCCAAAGGTCCTACAATGAGCAGTTCTTC. It encodes CASSLAGGLQRSYNEQFF.